Shown below are 5 T cell receptor beta chains from a single sample sequenced in a study of cytomegalovirus exposure and HLA in healthy donors. Primers: 60 Vbeta forward and 13 Jbeta reverse. Only in-frame clones appear in the TCRdb table, and some are missing; sequencing was by immunoSEQ multiplex PCR. The data contain approximately 160,000 clones, 60% to 85% of them seen just once; the ten biggest clones take up around 7%. Sample: PBMCs. These receptors originate from a woman aged 40 to 50 in good health and CMV-seropositive.

V usage is TRBV4-2 and J usage is TRBJ2-1; weak D call: TRBD2 (7 bases). This CDR3 comprises 16 residues. CDR1 is LGHNA and CDR2 is YNFKEQ in the germline V gene. The V and J ends lost 0 bases and 8 bases respectively, with 17 bases between them. The CDR3 DNA reads TGTGCCAGCAGCCAAGATAGGAGGGGGGGCGGGGATGAGCAGTTCTTC. As protein: CASSQDRRGGGDEQFF.

This clone was observed a handful of times. The chain carries TRBV19 and TRBJ1-3; no clear D gene. Trimming left V 4 bases short and J 2 bases short, with 12 bases between. This CDR3 is 15 amino acids long. From germline, CDR1 is LNHDA and CDR2 SQIVND (reference sequence). The CDR3 sequence is CASSSRGSTGNTIYF. CDR3 sequence (DNA): TGTGCCAGTAGTAGCCGCGGGTCGACTGGAAACACCATATATTTT.

The CDR3 coding sequence is TGTGCCAGCAGCGTAAGGGGGGGAATGGATGAAGCTTTCTTT. Protein: CASSVRGGMDEAFF. The genes are TRBV9 and TRBJ1-1, with D tentatively TRBD1 (6 bases). The V end lost 1 base, the J end lost 7 bases, and 14 bases lay between the germline ends. CDR1 SGDLS and CDR2 YYNGEE come from the germline V gene. This CDR3 has 14 amino acids.

V usage is TRBV7-9 and J usage is TRBJ1-2; D unclear. Germline CDR1 is SEHNR and CDR2 is FQNEAQ (reference sequence). The CDR3 runs 13 residues. V lost 1 base to trimming and J lost 2 bases, with 5 bases between them. CDR3 amino acids: CASSLGPNYGYTF. In DNA, the CDR3 is TGTGCCAGCAGCTTAGGGCCCAACTATGGCTACACCTTC.

The genes are TRBV2 and TRBJ1-1; TRBD1 aligns across 7 bases. The CDR3 is 14 residues long. From germline, CDR1 is SNHLY and CDR2 FYNNEI. Trimming at V came to 6 bases and at J to 5 bases, leaving 9 bases not matched to a gene. The CDR3 region has the DNA TGTGCCAGCAGGGGGGACAGTGAGGTAACTGAAGCTTTCTTT. Translation: CASRGDSEVTEAFF.